This T cell receptor beta chain was sequenced for a study of T cell responses to AZD1222 COVID-19 vaccine. General observations from the study: Epitopes outside B.1.351 and B.1.1.7 mutated regions reportedly drew nearly half of spike TCRs.

Concerning this clone: Its antigen is currently unknown.

TCRdb keeps only in-frame clones here, not all; method: immunoSEQ multiplex PCR. The table includes 54,000 or so clones, 70% to 90% detected once. Germline V gives CDR1 SGHRS, CDR2 YFSETQ. The CDR3 loop spans 16 amino acids. Trimming removed 4 bases from V and 2 bases from J; junction bases left unmatched: 9. This TCR was recovered from an adult in good health. This specimen consisted of peripheral blood, obtained on day 0 of AZD1222 vaccination. The genes are TRBV5-1 and TRBJ2-7; 10 bases map to TRBD2. The CDR3 DNA reads TGCGCCAGCAGCGTGGCATCTAGCGGGAGCACCTACGAGCAGTACTTC. Protein: CASSVASSGSTYEQYF.